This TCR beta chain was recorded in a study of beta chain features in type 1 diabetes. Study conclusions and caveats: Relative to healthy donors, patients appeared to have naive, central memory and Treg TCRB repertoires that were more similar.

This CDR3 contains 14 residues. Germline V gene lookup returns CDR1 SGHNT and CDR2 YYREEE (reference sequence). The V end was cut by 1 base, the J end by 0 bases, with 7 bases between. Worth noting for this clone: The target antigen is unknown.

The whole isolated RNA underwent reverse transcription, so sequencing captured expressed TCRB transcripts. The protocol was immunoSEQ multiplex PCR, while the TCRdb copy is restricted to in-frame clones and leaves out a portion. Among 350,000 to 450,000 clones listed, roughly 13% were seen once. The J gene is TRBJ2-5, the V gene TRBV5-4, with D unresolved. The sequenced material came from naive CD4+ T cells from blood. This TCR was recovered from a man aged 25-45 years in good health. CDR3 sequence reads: CASSLIWNQETQYF. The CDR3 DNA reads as TGTGCCAGCAGCTTGATCTGGAACCAAGAGACCCAGTACTTC.